This TCR beta chain was retrieved from a study of cytomegalovirus exposure and HLA in healthy donors (dated by TCRdb to about 2017). General notes on the study: According to an earlier analysis of several hundred of the donors, roughly 180 million T cells yielded over 100 million unique TCR beta sequences and around 280 Gb of sequence data. An early release that covered about 600 HLA-typed donors contained approximately 320 gigabases of sequencing data and 75 million to 100 million unique TCR sequences. Among the 398 genotyped donors, 75% to 90% belonged to the genetic ancestry cluster associated with self-reported Caucasian donors. The study aimed to test whether signatures of past pathogen exposure could be identified by cataloging public T cell receptors. The study profiled the T cell repertoires of some 610 subjects by immunosequencing and related them to cytomegalovirus serostatus. Besides the first cohort of roughly 640 subjects, a separate validation cohort made up of over a hundred different subjects was used. The study combined high-throughput TCR immunosequencing, statistical association of individual TCRs with disease status, and machine learning to predict cytomegalovirus infection status. A later analysis re-examined previously published TCR beta repertoires from just over 650 donors and added high-resolution HLA genotyping to investigate patterns of TCR occurrence. In the later analysis, no new phenotypic data were used to find candidate immune exposures; instead, reliance was placed on TCR beta sequences and their occurrence across donors. In an earlier analysis of 587 of the donors, high-throughput TCR beta sequencing was used to judge whether each TCR beta V gene segment behaved as functional or pseudogenic. Donor age, sex, ethnicity and CMV serostatus were compiled together with the repertoire data. A later genetic analysis used genome-wide SNP genotypes for about 60% of the roughly 700 donors, treating that subset as a discovery cohort. All discovery cohort repertoires had been generated on a single sequencing platform. HLA typing covered class I and class II loci at four-digit resolution. The number of donors typed differed by locus, with about 629-630 for A, B, C, DRB1 and DQB1, around 560 for DQA1, 600 to 610 for DPA1, and 472 for DPB1. Because of strong linkage in the cohort, roughly five DR-DQ haplotypes were treated as single units for association and clustering. Among approximately 370 genotyped donors of the cohort, an average of about 240,000 unique TCR beta nucleotide sequences was sequenced per donor, of which about 20% were non-productive.

The cohort comprised 710 or so healthy bone marrow donors. At the time of sampling, all cohort members were nominally healthy, though unrecorded immune exposures were likely present. The donor tested CMV seronegative, placing the donor among the 352 seronegative members of the cohort. Every donor gave a peripheral blood sample, and the peripheral blood mononuclear cells from that sample were used for TCR beta sequencing. The Qiagen DNeasy Blood Extraction Kit was used to extract genomic DNA from the blood cell samples. What the authors observed across the whole study: Most CMV-associated TCR beta chains appeared to be HLA-restricted in a later analysis, and the HLA associations seemed to be driven largely by CMV exposure. Only TCR beta chains were sequenced in this cohort, and the absence of alpha or paired-chain data limited detectable features. The only immune exposure information available for the cohort was CMV serostatus. Because counts were too low, seventeen rarely observed V segments, including chromosome 9 orphons, were excluded from the earlier analysis of roughly 580 of the donors. Across donors, most TCR sequences were observed very rarely, whereas some public TCRs were present in many individuals. Broadly in line with IMGT annotations, most TCR beta V segments showed up in productive rearrangements about 87% or about 30% of the time in an earlier analysis of 587 of the donors. Because some donors lacked HLA typing at each locus, the association tests relied only on the typed subset. A further reported finding was that TCR beta sequences accurately predicted the HLA-A and HLA-B alleles for most subjects in the first cohort. Compared with equally common non-associated chains, HLA-associated TCR beta chains in a later analysis were more clonally expanded and had lower generation probabilities. Specific HLA alleles were associated with over 15,000 TCR beta sequences at a false discovery rate of 0.05 in a later analysis. According to a later genetic analysis, donors in an Asian-associated ancestry cluster had fewer N-insertions in productive TCRs than the roughly 660-donor mean. Roughly uniform sequencing depth across donors was assumed in presence/absence analyses, although this assumption may not hold. In a later genetic analysis, a missense DCLRE1C variant was associated with V-gene and J-gene trimming of TCR beta chains, and the association was replicated in an independent cohort. A later analysis found that TCR association rates varied across HLA loci, with DRB1 alleles showing the most associated TCRs and HLA-C alleles the fewest. A few of the identified cytomegalovirus-associated TCR beta chains were confirmed in vitro to be specific for cytomegalovirus antigens. In both the original and validation cohorts, the classifier was reported to diagnose cytomegalovirus status with high specificity and sensitivity. Strong co-occurrence of HLA alleles, especially DR and DQ, made assigning TCR associations to individual alleles difficult. In the study, 150 to 200 TCR beta chains were listed as associated with cytomegalovirus. A cluster of highly shared sequence variants was judged likely to be a technical artifact of the sequencing pipeline. According to a later analysis, parvovirus B19, influenza, CMV and Epstein-Barr virus appeared linked to several top co-occurrence clusters. The authors suggested that the approach could potentially be generalized to other disease states and immunological phenotypes. Linkage disequilibrium might explain the correlated functional status among segregating V segments, but an unknown experimental factor could not be ruled out.

Library method: the immunoSEQ multiplex PCR assay. A mixture of 60 forward primers for TCR Vbeta segments and 13 reverse primers for TCR Jbeta segments was used in the multiplex PCR. The CDR3 region of rearranged TCR beta genes was amplified from genomic DNA with a multiplex PCR assay. The Illumina HiSeq System was used to sequence the amplified TCR beta libraries as 87-base-pair reads. The original pipeline was this. A later analysis tallied 75 million to 95 million unique TCR beta chains across the 666 repertoires, and around 12 million of those chains were shared by two or more donors. A nearest-neighbor algorithm error-corrected the raw reads and collapsed the reads into unique sequences, merging closely related sequences to remove PCR and sequencing errors. V, D and J gene segments were assigned by aligning CDR3 sequences to IMGT reference sequences. For a sequence to be retained, at least a six-nucleotide match to both a V gene segment and a J gene segment was required. Rearrangements were called productive when the CDR3 lacked stop codons and stayed in frame with V and J; all others were non-productive. CDR3 was defined by IMGT convention, running from the second conserved V-encoded cysteine to the conserved J-encoded phenylalanine. Sequences without an unambiguous match to a single V gene segment were excluded from the earlier analysis of about 600 of the donors. An earlier analysis of several hundred of the donors called V segments functional above 56.7% productive rearrangements and segregating when the between-donor standard deviation exceeded 5%. To diagnose cytomegalovirus status from the catalog of TCR beta chain sequences, a statistical classification framework was built. A later analysis assigned V and J genes by comparing TCR nucleotide sequences with IMGT/GENE-DB human TR gene sequences. Using the TCRdist pipeline, a later analysis assigned CDR3 sequences along with most-parsimonious VDJ recombination scenarios. In a later analysis, each TCR beta chain was defined by its CDR3 amino acid sequence together with its V-gene family, and reads lacking a unique V-gene family were excluded. To address suspected cross-contamination and a sequencing artifact, a later analysis removed roughly 640 highly shared, low-generation-probability nucleotide sequences. In a later analysis, a clonal expansion index for each public chain was calculated from normalized within-repertoire ranks of inferred template counts. In a later analysis, generation probabilities were computed using a VDJ recombination model fitted to out-of-frame rearrangements, and the results were checked against IGoR. A later analysis scored TCR-TCR, TCR-HLA and TCR-CMV co-occurrence with hypergeometric tests, applying a repertoire-size bias correction to TCR pairs. In a later analysis, false discovery rates were estimated by permuting HLA or CMV assignments 20 times. In a later analysis, co-occurring TCRs were grouped with DBSCAN, and TCRdist sequence similarity was added when clustering was performed within HLA-allele-positive subsets. Repertoires with fewer than 30,000 or more than 120,000 public chains were left out of co-occurrence clustering, as were about five repertoires with anomalous nucleotide sharing. Imported from immuneACCESS, the table was reduced by TCRdb to in-frame sequences with V and J called. These copies leave out some clones; in studies compared against another copy, an unresolved V gene accounts for under half, and the cause of the remainder is not known. Clone size and the V and J calls come from that table; the DNA yielded D and trimming. For this sample there are about 140,000 clones; 73% appear just once. In total, the top ten clones hold around 1.4% of the sample.

This clone was seen ten or more times. Its antigen specificity is not known. Base qualities are not recorded, but no much larger clone differs from it by a single base. The sequence derives from a woman aged 40 to 55 in good health and CMV-seronegative. Sequenced sample: PBMCs.

The bases read TGTGCCAGCAGGATCTCTAGCGGGGGGGCCTCCAATGAGCAGTTCTTC. It codes for CASRISSGGASNEQFF. The chain couples TRBV5-6 to TRBJ2-1; 12 nucleotides in the junction match TRBD2. Trimming removed 5 bases from V and 6 bases from J; the gene matches leave 9 bases unexplained. CDR1 is given as SGHDT and CDR2 as YYEEEE, both from the germline V gene. The CDR3, cysteine through phenylalanine, is 16 amino acids long. Only CDR3 DNA is held: 48 bases, read in frame from base 1. Reference TRBV5-6 and TRBJ2-1 proteins supply the regions before and after the CDR3; the full variable domain is: DAGVTQSPTHLIKTRGQQVTLRCSPKSGHDTVSWYQQALGQGPQFIFQYYEEEERQRGNFPDRFSGHQFPNYSSELNVNALLLGDSALYLCASRISSGGASNEQFFGPGTRLTVL.